What follows are 2 T cell receptor beta chains derived from one specimen sequenced in a study of T-cell memory formation after mild COVID-19. TCRdb redid the calling of the 5' RACE reads with MiXCR, one entry per CDR3 protein. Altogether under 700,000 distinct CDR3 sequences are present, around 20% being singletons, with the ten largest covering around 13%. The sequenced sample consisted of PBMCs or a T cell subset sorted from them (not recorded which). These receptors all stem from an adult woman who had mild COVID-19 (a few samples of this study predate the infection). Cell type and time point are not known.

The rearrangement joins TRBV3-1 to TRBJ2-1; maybe TRBD2 (6 bases). In germline, CDR1 is LGHDT, CDR2 YNNKEL (reference sequence). This CDR3 region has 12 residues. With 7 bases removed from V and 4 bases from J, the gap between germline ends came to 8 bases. The CDR3 reads CASTAGYNEQFF. CDR3 bases: TGTGCCAGCACCGCGGGGTACAATGAGCAGTTCTTC.

The genes are TRBV18 and TRBJ2-2; D is possibly TRBD1 (6 bases). V gave up 5 bases and J gave up 4 bases, with 11 bases separating them. The V gene's germline CDR1 is KGHSH and CDR2 LQKENI. CDR3 length: 14 residues. CDR3: CASSSGDGTGELFF. The CDR3 region has the DNA TGTGCCAGCTCATCAGGGGACGGCACCGGGGAGCTGTTTTTT.